This T cell receptor (beta chain) was sequenced for a study of blood T cells in healthy people across ages. In this sample, this clonotype turned up a few times. Its antigen is still unknown. Germline values: CDR1 SGHAT, CDR2 FQNNGV. The CDR3 is made up of 15 amino acids. V dropped 6 bases and J dropped 1 base, with 14 bases sitting between them. Researchers isolated at least 6 million PBMCs per sample. For the second PCR, which ran for about 6 to 12 cycles, a sample-barcoded 5' primer and a J-beta primer mix were used. From the 5' RACE reads, TCRdb called clonotypes with MiXCR, one entry per CDR3 protein. The data show over 300,000 distinct CDR3 sequences, roughly half seen once. General study findings and limits: The study could not conclusively compare naive and antigen-experienced cells, given its unsorted PBMCs. Possibly confounding the expanded clonotype changes was the fact that donor CMV status was unknown. Aged donors had fewer naive CD4+ cells and lower diversity than long-lived donors.

This receptor was obtained from a man in his 60s in good health. Sequenced input: blood. The genes are TRBV11-2 and TRBJ2-3, with a weak D call TRBD1 (5 bases). The CDR3 region is CASSSLGRGTDTQYF. CDR3 nucleotides: TGTGCCAGCAGTTCTCTGGGCAGGGGCACAGATACGCAGTATTTT.